This T cell receptor beta chain was sequenced during a study of cytomegalovirus exposure and HLA in healthy donors. Findings and limits, study-wide: CMV antigen specificity was confirmed in vitro for a few CMV-associated chains. Investigators reported 150 to 200 TCR beta chains as tied to cytomegalovirus.

Remarks on this clone: Its antigen is unknown.

This CDR3 is 14 amino acids long. The V and J ends lost 10 bases and 0 bases respectively, with 13 bases between them. The germline gives CDR1 SNHLY, CDR2 FYNNEI. Some clones are missing from TCRdb's copy, which holds only in-frame ones; the method was immunoSEQ multiplex PCR. The repertoire holds about 140,000 clones, with approximately 87% as singletons. The donors were members of the validation cohort comprising some 130 subjects, separate from the roughly 730-subject first cohort. Specimen: PBMCs. The gene calls are TRBV2 and TRBJ1-3; D possibly corresponds to TRBD1 (6 bases). This receptor was identified in a man aged 18 to 30 in good health and CMV-seronegative. DNA of the CDR3: TGTGCCATCTCAGGGGATCGCTCTGGAAACACCATATATTTT. Protein sequence: CAISGDRSGNTIYF.